A single sample is the source of the 24 T cell receptor beta chains below, sequenced in a study of blood T cell repertoires in COVID-19. TCRdb's table, derived via immunoSEQ multiplex PCR, lists solely in-frame clones and lacks some. The table has about 200,000 clones, roughly 77% seen once. Sequenced input: PBMCs or T cells enriched from blood (not recorded which). All receptors derive from a woman in her forties or fifties with acute COVID-19.

The gene calls are TRBV27 and TRBJ2-2; 10 bases match TRBD2. Germline lookup yields CDR1 MNHEY and CDR2 SMNVEV (reference sequence). The CDR3 runs 15 residues. With V trimmed by 5 bases and J by 6 bases, 6 bases remained unmatched. The CDR3 DNA follows: TGTGCCAGCAGTACAGCGGGGGGGTTGGCCGGGGAGCTGTTTTTT. The encoded protein is CASSTAGGLAGELFF.

The chain has TRBV6-4 and TRBJ1-2; D gene ambiguous. The CDR3 contains 13 residues. CDR1 is MRHNA, CDR2 SNTAGT, per germline. Deletions cut 11 bases from V and 7 bases from J, with 20 bases between. CDR3 amino acids: CARRAYRVRGYTF. Here the CDR3 DNA reads TGTGCCCGGAGAGCCTACCGGGTTCGTGGCTACACCTTC.

The chain combines TRBV6-7 with TRBJ2-7; possibly TRBD1 for D (5 bases). TRBV6-7 is filed as an ORF, its function uncertain. Trimming shortened V by 4 bases and J by 1 base, and 11 bases separated the two germline ends. The CDR3 runs 14 residues. The CDR3 protein is CASSCSTDSYEQYV. In DNA form, the CDR3 reads TGTGCCAGCAGTTGCTCGACAGATTCCTACGAGCAGTACGTC.

This chain links TRBV19 with TRBJ1-5, with 11 bases identical to TRBD1. Trimming cost V 9 bases and J 7 bases; bases outside gene matches: 17. The CDR3 is made up of 17 amino acids. Germline lookup yields CDR1 LNHDA and CDR2 SQIVND (reference sequence). CDR3 residues: CASNSRGDRGSNQPQHF. CDR3 sequence (DNA): TGTGCCAGCAACTCACGGGGGGACAGGGGGTCAAACCAGCCCCAGCATTTT.

The rearrangement joins TRBV7-3 to TRBJ2-3; 13 nucleotides agree with TRBD2. This CDR3 is built from 16 residues. The germline gives CDR1 SGHTA, CDR2 FQGTGA. V trimming: 6 bases; J trimming: 4 bases; junction bases outside the gene matches: 7. CDR3 sequence reads: CASSRGLAGAADTQYF. CDR3 DNA sequence: TGTGCCAGCAGTCGCGGACTAGCGGGGGCGGCAGATACGCAGTATTTT.

The CDR3 nucleotides are TGCGCCAGCGCTGGGACAGCTACCCGGAACACTGAAGCTTTCTTT. The encoded protein is CASAGTATRNTEAFF. The J gene is TRBJ1-1, the V gene TRBV5-1; 7 bases are shared with TRBD1. Germline V lookup: CDR1 SGHRS, CDR2 YFSETQ. V shed 7 bases and J 1 base; nucleotides not matched to a gene: 10. The CDR3 is 15 amino acids.

The rearrangement joins TRBV9 to TRBJ1-3; 7 nucleotides match TRBD1. The ends lost 0 bases at V and 0 bases at J; junction bases unmatched: 9. The CDR3 is made up of 18 amino acids. Germline V gene sequence: CDR1 SGDLS, CDR2 YYNGEE. The CDR3 here is CASSVASGQSPSGNTIYF. The CDR3 DNA is TGTGCCAGCAGCGTAGCATCGGGACAGAGTCCCTCTGGAAACACCATATATTTT. The whole variable domain, remainder taken from reference TRBV9 and TRBJ1-3, is DSGVTQTPKHLITATGQRVTLRCSPRSGDLSVYWYQQSLDQGLQFLIQYYNGEERAKGNILERFSAQQFPDLHSELNLSSLELGDSALYFCASSVASGQSPSGNTIYFGEGSWLTVV.

This clone was seen a handful of times. V is TRBV9 and J is TRBJ1-2; D unresolved. CDR1 is SGDLS, CDR2 YYNGEE, per germline. Trimming pared 2 bases from V and 5 bases from J, leaving 4 bases between. There are 11 residues in the CDR3. The CDR3 spells CASSVGYGYTF. The CDR3 nucleotides read TGTGCCAGCAGCGTCGGGTATGGCTACACCTTC. Full variable domain (outside the CDR3, taken from reference TRBV9 and TRBJ1-2): DSGVTQTPKHLITATGQRVTLRCSPRSGDLSVYWYQQSLDQGLQFLIQYYNGEERAKGNILERFSAQQFPDLHSELNLSSLELGDSALYFCASSVGYGYTFGSGTRLTVV.

The rearrangement joins TRBV11-2 to TRBJ2-3; TRBD2 matches at 13 bases. The germline V gene encodes CDR1 SGHAT and CDR2 FQNNGV. The CDR3 spans 15 residues. The junction had 1 base not matched to a gene; V was cut back by 5 bases and J by 2 bases. This chain's CDR3 is CASSGTSGTTDTQYF. CDR3 DNA sequence: TGTGCCAGCAGCGGGACTAGCGGGACCACAGATACGCAGTATTTT.

The V call is TRBV5-1, the J call TRBJ2-2; D is unresolved. This CDR3 region has 16 residues. V dropped 5 bases and J dropped 0 bases, with 14 bases sitting between them. CDR1 is SGHRS and CDR2 is YFSETQ in the germline V gene. The CDR3: CASRSYLQTNTGELFF. The CDR3, as DNA: TGCGCCAGCAGGAGTTATTTACAGACGAACACCGGGGAGCTGTTTTTT.

J is TRBJ2-4 and V is TRBV3-1 (or the pseudogene TRBV3-2), with 7 bases that match TRBD1. Germline V gene lookup returns CDR1 LGHDT and CDR2 YNNKEL (reference sequence). The CDR3 has 15 amino acids. V shed 5 bases, J shed 1 base, and the junction held 5 bases outside the gene matches. The CDR3 nucleotides read TGTGCCAGCAGCGGACCACAGGGGGCCAAAAACATTCAGTACTTC. It is translated as CASSGPQGAKNIQYF.

The J gene is TRBJ1-2, the V gene TRBV19; D is possibly TRBD1 (5 bases). This CDR3 is built from 14 residues. Germline V CDR1 and CDR2: LNHDA, SQIVND (reference sequence). V lost 6 bases and J 5 bases, leaving 16 bases between the germline ends. CDR3: CASRRDGPLYGYTF. The CDR3 nucleotides read TGTGCCAGTAGGCGGGACGGCCCCTTGTATGGCTACACCTTC.

The CDR3 coding sequence is TGTGCCAGCATCCCGATAGACAGGAGTAAAAACATTCAGTACTTC. Residues: CASIPIDRSKNIQYF. The rearrangement joins TRBV7-9 to TRBJ2-4, with D perhaps matching TRBD1 (6 bases). Germline CDR1 SEHNR, CDR2 FQNEAQ (reference sequence). The length of the CDR3 is 15 residues. V lost 7 bases, J lost 4 bases, and 17 bases lay in between.

The chain recombines TRBV4-1 with TRBJ2-2, with 9 bases identical to TRBD1. The CDR3 has 15 amino acids. The germline CDR1 and CDR2 sequences are MGHRA and YSYEKL. J gave up 1 base and V 5 bases, and 2 bases lay outside the gene matches. This CDR3 is CASSLGQGNTGELFF. The DNA of the CDR3 is TGCGCCAGCAGCTTGGGACAGGGGAACACCGGGGAGCTGTTTTTT.

As to this clone: Since a much larger clone is just one base distant, this may be a read error. The V call is TRBV27, the J call TRBJ2-1; D remains ambiguous. CDR1 MNHEY and CDR2 SMNVEV come from the germline V gene (reference sequence). The CDR3 loop spans 11 amino acids. Trimming removed 7 bases at V and 7 bases at J, with 8 bases between. CDR3 bases: TGTGCCAGCAATTTGAGGAATGAGCAGTTCTTC. The encoded protein is CASNLRNEQFF.

The sample holds one count of this clone. The V and J genes are TRBV6-2 or TRBV6-3 and TRBJ2-7; the D is unclear. CDR3 size: 14 residues. With 0 bases removed from V and 3 bases from J, the gap between germline ends came to 9 bases. CDR1 is MNHEY, CDR2 SVGEGT, per germline. The CDR3 DNA reads TGTGCCAGCAGTTACTCGACACACCGCTACGAGCAGTACGTC. Amino acids: CASSYSTHRYEQYV.

CDR3 sequence: CASSQRTGAGNTIYF. The CDR3 coding sequence is TGTGCCAGCAGCCAGCGGACAGGGGCTGGAAACACCATATATTTT. The V call is TRBV4-2, the J call TRBJ1-3; 9 bases agree with TRBD1. The V gene end was trimmed by 3 bases and the J gene end by 2 bases; junction bases not matched to a gene: 2. The germline CDR1 and CDR2 sequences are LGHNA and YNFKEQ. The CDR3 consists of 15 residues.

The chain couples TRBV12-3 or TRBV12-4 to TRBJ1-2; a weak D match, TRBD1 (5 bases). The V and J ends lost 3 bases and 8 bases respectively, with 10 bases between them. This CDR3 has 12 amino acids. CDR3 loop: CASSLGGSGYTF. Here the CDR3 DNA reads TGTGCCAGCAGTTTGGGGGGGTCGGGCTACACCTTC.

A single count supports this clone. The chain employs TRBV4-3 and TRBJ1-6, with D possibly being TRBD1 (5 bases). CDR1 is LGHNA and CDR2 is YSLEER in the germline V gene. V shed 4 bases and J shed 5 bases, with 12 bases lying between them. This CDR3 has 15 amino acids. The DNA for the CDR3 is TGCGCCAGCAGCCCCGCGCCAGGGAATAATTCACCCCTCCACTTT. Encoded protein: CASSPAPGNNSPLHF.

The chain couples TRBV24-1 to TRBJ2-2; 10 nucleotides line up with TRBD1. There are 15 residues in the CDR3. Per germline, CDR1 KGHDR and CDR2 SFDVKD. V lost 3 bases and J lost 5; bases outside the gene matches: 2. Here the CDR3 reads CATSDDRGQTGELFF. The CDR3 DNA follows: TGTGCCACCAGTGATGACAGGGGGCAAACCGGGGAGCTGTTTTTT.

The V and J genes are TRBV28 and TRBJ1-1; 7 bases map to TRBD1. Germline CDR1 MDHEN, CDR2 SYDVKM. V lost 5 bases to trimming and J lost 0 bases; unmatched junction nucleotides: 9. CDR3 length: 16 residues. As DNA, the CDR3 is TGTGCCAGCAGTCCTTCAGGGGGAGTTATGAACACTGAAGCTTTCTTT. Protein: CASSPSGGVMNTEAFF.

V is TRBV7-2 and J is TRBJ2-3; 9 bases match TRBD2. There are 15 residues in the CDR3. From germline, CDR1 is SGHTA and CDR2 FQGNSA. The ends lost 5 bases at V and 4 bases at J; junction bases unmatched: 7. In DNA form, the CDR3 reads TGTGCCAGCAGCCCGCGTGGCGGGGGGGCAGATACGCAGTATTTT. It translates to CASSPRGGGADTQYF.

The gene calls are TRBV28 and TRBJ1-4; 7 bases fit TRBD1. Trimming took 6 bases from V and 4 from J; bases not matched to a gene: 11. The V gene's germline CDR1 is MDHEN and CDR2 SYDVKM. This CDR3 contains 16 residues. CDR3 DNA sequence: TGTGCCAGCAGCCCCCCAAGGGGGCGAGATAATGAAAAACTGTTTTTT. It translates to CASSPPRGRDNEKLFF.

The genes are TRBV11-2 and TRBJ2-3; 14 nucleotides align to TRBD2. V was pared by 5 bases and J by 5 bases, with 6 bases of the junction left unmatched. Germline loops: CDR1 SGHAT, CDR2 FQNNGV. CDR3 length equals 16 residues. CDR3 residues: CASSAGTSGGQDTQYF. Written as DNA, the CDR3 is TGTGCCAGCAGCGCCGGGACTAGCGGGGGTCAAGATACGCAGTATTTT.